The clone carrying this T cell receptor (beta chain) came up many times. The target antigen is unknown. The study's findings and limits: Greatest tumor Treg TCR overlap was with tumor naive CD4+ cells.

Tregs were sorted as CD4+CD25+CD127-/low cells. CDR3 length: 14 amino acids. From germline, CDR1 is SGDLS and CDR2 YYNGEE. V was clipped by 1 base and J by 3 bases; unmatched bases: 3. Full-length variable regions came from constant-region reverse primers plus semi-nested Nested Universal Primer A PCR. TCRdb used MiXCR to reprocess the 5' RACE reads, holding one entry per CDR3 protein. The profile shows 35,000 to 50,000 distinct CDR3 sequences, roughly 22% of them singletons. The chain is built from TRBV9 and TRBJ2-7; TRBD2 matches 8 bases. The receptor was isolated from a female donor with breast cancer. Sequenced material: Tregs sorted from a lymph node. CDR3 residues: CASSVWSGSYEQYF. DNA of the CDR3: TGTGCCAGCAGCGTATGGAGCGGGAGCTACGAGCAGTACTTC. The full variable domain, completed using reference TRBV9 and TRBJ2-7, is DSGVTQTPKHLITATGQRVTLRCSPRSGDLSVYWYQQSLDQGLQFLIQYYNGEERAKGNILERFSAQQFPDLHSELNLSSLELGDSALYFCASSVWSGSYEQYFGPGTRLTVT.